These 24 T cell receptor beta chains were sequenced from one sample in a study of T cell responses to AZD1222 COVID-19 vaccine. Sequencing was performed with immunoSEQ multiplex PCR; in TCRdb, only in-frame clones are kept and a portion is missing. The sample consists of under 200,000 clones, more than 90% of them appearing once. Specimen: peripheral blood, collected 28 days after the second dose of the MenACWY control vaccine. Receptors originate from an adult who received the MenACWY meningococcal vaccine as a control.

The rearrangement links TRBV7-3 to TRBJ2-2; maybe TRBD2 (5 bases). Germline loops: CDR1 SGHTA, CDR2 FQGTGA. The CDR3 totals 14 residues. V was shortened by 2 bases and J by 5 bases, with 9 bases between the two germline ends. DNA for the CDR3: TGTGCCAGCAGCTTAGCGGGTCAGACCGGGGAGCTGTTTTTT. Its translation: CASSLAGQTGELFF.

The chain combines TRBV19 with TRBJ2-5; D is undetermined. This CDR3 region has 13 residues. V lost 0 bases and J lost 2, with 4 bases in between. The germline CDR1 and CDR2 sequences are LNHDA and SQIVND (reference sequence). CDR3: CASSIDPQETQYF. CDR3 in DNA: TGTGCCAGTAGTATAGATCCTCAAGAGACCCAGTACTTC.

The J gene is TRBJ1-5, the V gene TRBV24-1; 11 bases match TRBD1. V shed 3 bases and J 6 bases; nucleotides not matched to a gene: 6. Germline CDR1 is KGHDR and CDR2 is SFDVKD. The CDR3 runs 16 residues. The CDR3 bases are TGTGCCACCAGTGATCCCGGGACAGGGGGAATTCAGCCCCAGCATTTT. Amino acids: CATSDPGTGGIQPQHF.

This clone was observed a single time. V and J are TRBV6-1 and TRBJ2-1; 9 bases are shared with TRBD1. CDR3 size: 15 residues. Trimming at V came to 1 base and at J to 6 bases, leaving 4 bases not matched to a gene. Germline V gene data show CDR1 as MNHNS and CDR2 as SASEGT. Here the CDR3 reads CASSEGDRVSNEQFF. The DNA for the CDR3 is TGTGCCAGCAGTGAAGGGGACAGGGTATCCAATGAGCAGTTCTTC.

V usage is TRBV28 and J usage is TRBJ1-5; D remains ambiguous. The CDR3 runs to 16 residues. The V end lost 3 bases, the J end lost 2 bases, and 14 bases lay between the germline ends. CDR1 and CDR2 (germline): MDHEN, SYDVKM. CDR3 residues: CASSFGFSWGNQPQHF. Written as DNA, the CDR3 is TGTGCCAGCAGTTTTGGGTTTAGTTGGGGCAATCAGCCCCAGCATTTT.

V and J are TRBV27 and TRBJ1-2, with TRBD1 as a possible D gene (6 bases). V was trimmed by 4 bases and J by 3 bases, leaving 9 bases between them. This CDR3 spans 13 amino acids. The germline V gene encodes CDR1 MNHEY and CDR2 SMNVEV (reference sequence). Written as DNA, the CDR3 is TGTGCCAGCAGTTGGACAGCCTACTATGGCTACACCTTC. Its protein product is CASSWTAYYGYTF.

This chain links TRBV28 with TRBJ1-2, with TRBD1 matching 7 bases. The CDR3 has 14 residues. V shed 6 bases and J 4 bases; nucleotides not matched to a gene: 8. Germline lookup yields CDR1 MDHEN and CDR2 SYDVKM. The CDR3 DNA sequence: TGTGCCAGCAGCTGGGGACAGTCCTCCTATGGCTACACCTTC. It encodes CASSWGQSSYGYTF.

The chain links TRBV5-8 to TRBJ1-5; D uncertain. Germline CDR1 SGHTS, CDR2 YDEGEE. The CDR3 sequence is 13 residues long. V gave up 5 bases and J gave up 5 bases, with 11 bases separating them. In DNA, the CDR3 is TGTGCCAGCAGTAATGGGAGGTATCAGCCCCAGCATTTT. Protein sequence: CASSNGRYQPQHF.

This clone was counted between two and nine times. The chain is built from TRBV7-2 and TRBJ1-5, with 7 bases aligning to TRBD1. Germline CDR1 reads SGHTA; CDR2 reads FQGNSA. CDR3 length equals 16 residues. The trim removed 0 bases at V and 1 base at J, leaving 3 bases unmatched. The CDR3: CASSLARQGSNQPQHF. For the CDR3, the DNA is TGTGCCAGCAGCTTAGCCCGACAGGGAAGCAATCAGCCCCAGCATTTT.

In this sample, this clone turned up once. The rearrangement uses TRBV6-5 and TRBJ2-7, with 11 bases lining up with TRBD2. CDR3 length: 15 amino acids. After removal of 2 bases from V and 6 bases from J, the junction contained 6 bases not matched to a gene. The germline gives CDR1 MNHEY, CDR2 SVGAGI. The CDR3 bases are TGTGCCAGCAGTTACAAGCTAGCGGGAGGTGGCGAGCAGTACTTC. Translation gives CASSYKLAGGGEQYF.

Comment on this clone: The DNA is left out, because the CDR3 cannot be placed on it with certainty; the CDR3 is given as TCRdb lists it. The genes are TRBV12-5 and TRBJ2-3; the D call TRBD2 from the table was never checked on the DNA. The CDR3 is made up of 16 amino acids, end residues included. The germline gives CDR1 LGHNT, CDR2 FRNRAP. The CDR3 protein is CASGLGTGGVGDTQYF.

The sample holds one count of this clone. J is TRBJ2-3 and V is TRBV19; 9 nucleotides line up with TRBD1. From germline, CDR1 is LNHDA and CDR2 SQIVND (reference sequence). V trimming: 1 base; J trimming: 2 bases; junction bases outside the gene matches: 7. The CDR3 sequence is 17 residues long. Here the CDR3 reads CASSIVPGTGITDTQYF. In DNA, the CDR3 is TGTGCCAGTAGTATAGTACCCGGGACAGGGATCACAGATACGCAGTATTTT.

The chain employs TRBV4-3 and TRBJ2-7; TRBD2 aligns across 9 bases. The germline gives CDR1 LGHNA, CDR2 YSLEER. The CDR3 runs 15 residues. V lost 2 bases, J lost 5 bases, and 7 bases stayed unmatched. The CDR3 DNA sequence: TGCGCCAGCAGCCAAAGGGCGGGAGGGACCCACGAGCAGTACTTC. Amino acid sequence: CASSQRAGGTHEQYF.

The chain combines TRBV6-5 with TRBJ2-7; 7 nucleotides agree with TRBD2. The germline V gene has CDR1 MNHEY and CDR2 SVGAGI. V gave up 0 bases and J gave up 7 bases; unmatched junction bases: 3. The CDR3 is 13 amino acids. The CDR3 DNA reads as TGTGCCAGCAGTTACTCAGGAGCGGGGGAGCAGTACTTC. Protein: CASSYSGAGEQYF.

V is TRBV5-8 and J is TRBJ1-5; 7 bases map to TRBD1. Trimming at V came to 3 bases and at J to 2 bases, leaving 5 bases not matched to a gene. The CDR3 has 15 residues. Per germline, CDR1 SGHTS and CDR2 YDEGEE. CDR3 DNA: TGTGCCAGCAGCTCAGACAGGGATGGCAATCAGCCCCAGCATTTT. It yields the protein CASSSDRDGNQPQHF.

The CDR3 DNA follows: TGCGCCAGCAGCCTTGATCGAGGACCCTATGGCTACACCTTC. Translation gives CASSLDRGPYGYTF. The chain has TRBV4-1 and TRBJ1-2; D unresolved. Trimming took 4 bases from V and 4 from J, leaving 13 bases between them. Per the germline V gene, CDR1 is MGHRA and CDR2 is YSYEKL. CDR3 length equals 14 residues.

Only a few counts were recorded for this clone. The chain combines TRBV19 with TRBJ2-1; possibly TRBD1 for D (5 bases). The CDR3 has 16 residues. V was clipped by 3 bases and J by 4 bases, with 16 bases between them. Germline V gene lookup returns CDR1 LNHDA and CDR2 SQIVND (reference sequence). The CDR3 coding sequence is TGTGCCAGTAGTATTTTCCCAGGGCCCGGATACAATGAGCAGTTCTTC. Its translation is CASSIFPGPGYNEQFF.

The chain combines TRBV15 with TRBJ2-1, with 8 bases matching TRBD2. Looked up from germline, CDR1 is LNHNV and CDR2 is YYDKDF (reference sequence). J lost 4 bases, V lost 7 bases, and 12 bases had no gene match. This CDR3 region has 16 residues. CDR3: CATKWGASGRYNEQFF. DNA of the CDR3: TGTGCCACCAAGTGGGGCGCAAGCGGGAGATACAATGAGCAGTTCTTC.

The V gene is TRBV19, the J gene TRBJ2-5; 7 bases line up with TRBD1. Germline V gene sequence: CDR1 LNHDA, CDR2 SQIVND (reference sequence). The trim removed 10 bases at V and 5 bases at J, leaving 10 bases unmatched. This CDR3 contains 13 residues. The CDR3 protein is CATKQGPLETQYF. The CDR3 DNA reads as TGTGCCACCAAACAGGGGCCGTTGGAGACCCAGTACTTC.

V gene TRBV7-7 combines with J gene TRBJ2-1; perhaps TRBD2 as D (6 bases). The germline CDR1 and CDR2 sequences are SSHAT and FNYEAQ (reference sequence). The CDR3 has 15 residues. V dropped 5 bases and J dropped 7 bases, with 18 bases sitting between them. The CDR3 region has the DNA TGTGCCAGCAGCCTCGGGGACGGGGGAGGAAATGAGCAGTTCTTC. Its translation: CASSLGDGGGNEQFF. Full variable domain (outside the CDR3, taken from reference TRBV7-7 and TRBJ2-1): GAGVSQSPRYKVTKRGQDVTLRCDPISSHATLYWYQQALGQGPEFLTYFNYEAQPDKSGLPSDRFSAERPEGSISTLTIQRTEQRDSAMYRCASSLGDGGGNEQFFGPGTRLTVL.

The V and J genes are TRBV7-3 and TRBJ2-2; 7 nucleotides align to TRBD2. The junction had 9 bases not matched to a gene; V was cut back by 1 base and J by 7 bases. Germline values: CDR1 SGHTA, CDR2 FQGTGA. The CDR3 length is 16 residues. CDR3 sequence: CASSLSTGGRNGELFF. The CDR3 region has the DNA TGTGCCAGCAGCTTAAGTACGGGAGGAAGGAACGGGGAGCTGTTTTTT.

V is TRBV19 and J is TRBJ2-7, with TRBD1 matching 7 bases. J gave up 7 bases and V 4 bases, and 16 bases lay outside the gene matches. Germline lookup yields CDR1 LNHDA and CDR2 SQIVND (reference sequence). The CDR3 extends over 16 amino acids. CDR3 in DNA: TGTGCCAGTAGTACCTCCACCGGGACAGCTGTGGGGGAGCAGTACTTC. It translates to CASSTSTGTAVGEQYF.

V and J are TRBV28 and TRBJ1-1; D not certain. This CDR3 spans 14 amino acids. Trimming stripped 3 bases from V and 0 bases from J, with 8 bases between. Germline values: CDR1 MDHEN, CDR2 SYDVKM. CDR3 protein: CASSLDPMNTEAFF. For the CDR3, the DNA is TGTGCCAGCAGTTTGGATCCTATGAACACTGAAGCTTTCTTT.

This clone was seen a handful of times. This sequence joins TRBV27 and TRBJ2-7, with TRBD2 identical over 7 bases. The CDR3 runs to 14 residues. Germline V gene lookup returns CDR1 MNHEY and CDR2 SMNVEV (reference sequence). V was clipped by 5 bases and J by 4 bases; unmatched bases: 8. CDR3 DNA: TGTGCCAGCAGTCGAGCGGGGACCATTTACGAGCAGTACTTC. Protein sequence: CASSRAGTIYEQYF.